This T cell receptor (beta chain) comes out of a study of CD8 T cells in Susac syndrome. An input of about 0.45 to 1 ug of RNA was subjected to reverse transcription using random hexamers. In TCRdb, the immunoSEQ multiplex PCR reads were re-called with MiXCR into one record per CDR3 protein. The table includes about 53,000 distinct CDR3 sequences, 95% detected once. With 6 bases clipped from V and 8 bases from J, the junction kept 9 bases outside the gene matches. Germline loops: CDR1 DFQATT, CDR2 SNEGSKA (reference sequence). This CDR3 is 14 amino acids long. Source material: CD8+ T cells from PBMCs. This receptor was taken from a human donor with Susac syndrome. The chain is built from TRBV20-1 and TRBJ1-6; 8 nucleotides align to TRBD1. CDR3 nucleotide sequence: TGCAGTGCCCCAGTGGCGACAGGGGATTCACCCCTCCACTTT. Protein product: CSAPVATGDSPLHF.